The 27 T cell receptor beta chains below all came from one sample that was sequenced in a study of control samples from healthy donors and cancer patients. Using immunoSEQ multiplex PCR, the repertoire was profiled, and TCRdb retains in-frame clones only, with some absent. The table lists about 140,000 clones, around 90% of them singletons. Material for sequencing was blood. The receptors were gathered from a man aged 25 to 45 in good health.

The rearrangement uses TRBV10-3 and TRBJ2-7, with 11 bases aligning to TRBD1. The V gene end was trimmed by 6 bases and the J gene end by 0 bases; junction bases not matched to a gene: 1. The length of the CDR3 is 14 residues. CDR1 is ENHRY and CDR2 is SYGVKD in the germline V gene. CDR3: CAIRGQGDSYEQYF. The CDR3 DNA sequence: TGTGCCATCAGGGGACAGGGGGACTCCTACGAGCAGTACTTC.

In DNA form, the CDR3 reads TGCAGCGTTGTAAGGGAGGCCATCGGTTGGAACACTGAAGCTTTCTTT. Its translation: CSVVREAIGWNTEAFF. The J gene is TRBJ1-1, the V gene TRBV29-1; D unresolved. This CDR3 is built from 16 residues. CDR1 and CDR2 (germline): SQVTM, ANQGSEA. Trimming stripped 4 bases from V and 1 base from J, with 19 bases between.

CDR3 loop: CAWITGNTEAFF. In DNA form, the CDR3 reads TGTGCCTGGATCACAGGGAACACTGAAGCTTTCTTT. The V and J genes are TRBV30 and TRBJ1-1; tentatively, D is TRBD1 (5 bases). The CDR3 sequence is 12 residues long. V was cut by 4 bases and J by 1 base, with 7 bases left in between. Germline assignment: CDR1 GTSNPN and CDR2 SVGIG (reference sequence).

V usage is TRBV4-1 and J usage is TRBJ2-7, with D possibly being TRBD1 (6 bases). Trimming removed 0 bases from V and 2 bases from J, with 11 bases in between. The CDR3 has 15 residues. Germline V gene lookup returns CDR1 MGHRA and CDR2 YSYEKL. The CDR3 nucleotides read TGCGCCAGCAGCCAAGAACCGGGACATACCTACGAGCAGTACTTC. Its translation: CASSQEPGHTYEQYF.

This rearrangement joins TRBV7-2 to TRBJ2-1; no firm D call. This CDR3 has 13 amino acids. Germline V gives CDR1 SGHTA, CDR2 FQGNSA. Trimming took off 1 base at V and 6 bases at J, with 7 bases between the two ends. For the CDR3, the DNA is TGTGCCAGCAGCTTAGGACTGTTCAATGAGCAGTTCTTC. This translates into CASSLGLFNEQFF.

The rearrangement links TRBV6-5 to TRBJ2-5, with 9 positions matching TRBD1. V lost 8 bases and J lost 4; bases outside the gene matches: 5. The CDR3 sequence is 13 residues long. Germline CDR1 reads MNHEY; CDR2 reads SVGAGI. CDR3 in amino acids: CASFMDRGETQYF. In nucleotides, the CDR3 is TGTGCCAGCTTTATGGACAGGGGAGAGACCCAGTACTTC.

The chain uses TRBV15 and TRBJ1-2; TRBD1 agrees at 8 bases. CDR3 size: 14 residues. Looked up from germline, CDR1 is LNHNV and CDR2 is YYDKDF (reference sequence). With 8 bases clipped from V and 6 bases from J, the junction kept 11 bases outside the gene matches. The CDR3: CATEKLGQGHGYTF. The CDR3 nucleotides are TGTGCCACCGAAAAACTCGGACAGGGTCATGGCTACACCTTC. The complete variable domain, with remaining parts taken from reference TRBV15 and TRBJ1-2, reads DAMVIQNPRYQVTQFGKPVTLSCSQTLNHNVMYWYQQKSSQAPKLLFHYYDKDFNNEADTPDNFQSRRPNTSFCFLDIRSPGLGDTAMYLCATEKLGQGHGYTFGSGTRLTVV.

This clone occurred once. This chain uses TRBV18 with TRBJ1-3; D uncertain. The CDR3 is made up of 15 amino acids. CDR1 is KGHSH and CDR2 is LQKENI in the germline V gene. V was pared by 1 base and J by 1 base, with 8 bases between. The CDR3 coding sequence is TGTGCCAGCTCACCACAAGGGAGTTCTGGAAACACCATATATTTT. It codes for CASSPQGSSGNTIYF.

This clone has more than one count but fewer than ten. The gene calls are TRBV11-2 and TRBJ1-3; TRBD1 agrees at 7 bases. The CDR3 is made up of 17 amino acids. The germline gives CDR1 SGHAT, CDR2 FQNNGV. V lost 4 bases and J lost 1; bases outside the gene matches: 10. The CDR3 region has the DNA TGTGCCAGCAGCTACCTTCGGAACAGGGGTTCTGGAAACACCATATATTTT. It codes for CASSYLRNRGSGNTIYF. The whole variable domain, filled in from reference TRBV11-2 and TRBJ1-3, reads EAGVAQSPRYKIIEKRQSVAFWCNPISGHATLYWYQQILGQGPKLLIQFQNNGVVDDSQLPKDRFSAERLKGVDSTLKIQPAKLEDSAVYLCASSYLRNRGSGNTIYFGEGSWLTVV.

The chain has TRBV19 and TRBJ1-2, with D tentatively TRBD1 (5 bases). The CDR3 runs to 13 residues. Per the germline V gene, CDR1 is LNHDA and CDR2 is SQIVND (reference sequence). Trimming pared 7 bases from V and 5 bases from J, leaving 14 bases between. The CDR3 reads CASTYRTSYGYTF. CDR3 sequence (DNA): TGTGCCAGTACGTACAGGACTTCATATGGCTACACCTTC.

In DNA, the CDR3 is TGTGCCAGCAGTGACTCGGCGGGATCTCCATACAATGAGCAGTTCTTC. This gives the protein CASSDSAGSPYNEQFF. J is TRBJ2-1 and V is TRBV6-4, with a weak D call TRBD2 (6 bases). Trimming took off 0 bases at V and 4 bases at J, with 13 bases between the two ends. Germline assignment: CDR1 MRHNA and CDR2 SNTAGT. The CDR3 loop spans 16 amino acids.

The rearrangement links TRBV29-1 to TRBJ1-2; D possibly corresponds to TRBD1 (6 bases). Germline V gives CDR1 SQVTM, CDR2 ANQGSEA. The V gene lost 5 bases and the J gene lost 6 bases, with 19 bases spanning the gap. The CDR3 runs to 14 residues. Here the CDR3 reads CSVPAQGWRDGYTF. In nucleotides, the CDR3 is TGCAGCGTTCCCGCACAGGGATGGAGGGATGGCTACACCTTC.

Here the CDR3 DNA reads TGCAGTGCGGACAGGCCATCGGAGCAGTTCTTC. This encodes CSADRPSEQFF. The V and J genes are TRBV20-1 and TRBJ2-1; TRBD1 aligns across 7 bases. CDR1 is DFQATT and CDR2 is SNEGSKA in the germline V gene (reference sequence). Losses at the gene ends were 6 bases for V and 10 bases for J; bases not matched to a gene: 6. The CDR3 runs 11 residues.

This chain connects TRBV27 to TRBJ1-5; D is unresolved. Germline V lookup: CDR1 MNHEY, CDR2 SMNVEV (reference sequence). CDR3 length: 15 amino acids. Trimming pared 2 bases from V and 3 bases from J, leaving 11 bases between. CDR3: CASSLVPVPNQPQHF. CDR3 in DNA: TGTGCCAGCAGTTTAGTGCCGGTTCCCAATCAGCCCCAGCATTTT.

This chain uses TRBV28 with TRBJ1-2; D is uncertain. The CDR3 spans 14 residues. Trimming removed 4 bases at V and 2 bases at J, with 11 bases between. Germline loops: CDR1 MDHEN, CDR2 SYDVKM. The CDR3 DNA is TGTGCCAGCAGTTCGCTAGCAGCCAACTATGGCTACACCTTC. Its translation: CASSSLAANYGYTF.

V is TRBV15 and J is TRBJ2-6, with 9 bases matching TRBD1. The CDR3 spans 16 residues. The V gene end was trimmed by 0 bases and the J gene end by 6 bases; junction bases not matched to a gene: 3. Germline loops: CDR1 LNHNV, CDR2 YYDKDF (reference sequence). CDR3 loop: CATSRDNRGQANVLTF. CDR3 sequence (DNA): TGTGCCACCAGCAGAGATAACAGGGGGCAGGCCAACGTCCTGACTTTC.

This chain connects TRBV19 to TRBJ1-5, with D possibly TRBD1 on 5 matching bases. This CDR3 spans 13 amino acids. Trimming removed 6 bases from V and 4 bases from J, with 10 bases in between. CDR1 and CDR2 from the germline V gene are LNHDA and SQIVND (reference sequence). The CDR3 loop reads CASSRAGNQPQHF. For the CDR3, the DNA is TGTGCCAGTAGCAGGGCAGGTAATCAGCCCCAGCATTTT.

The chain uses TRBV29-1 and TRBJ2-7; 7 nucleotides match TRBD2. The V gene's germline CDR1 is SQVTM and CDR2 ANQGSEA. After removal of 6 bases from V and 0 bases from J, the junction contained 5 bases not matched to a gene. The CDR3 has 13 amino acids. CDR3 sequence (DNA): TGCAGCGTACGGCCTAGCGGCTCCTACGAGCAGTACTTC. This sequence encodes CSVRPSGSYEQYF.

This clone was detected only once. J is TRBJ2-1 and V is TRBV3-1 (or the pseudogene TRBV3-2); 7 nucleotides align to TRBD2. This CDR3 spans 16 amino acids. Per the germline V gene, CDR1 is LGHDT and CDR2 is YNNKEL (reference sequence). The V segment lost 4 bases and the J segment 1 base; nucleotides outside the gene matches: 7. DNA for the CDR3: TGTGCCAGCAGCCCCTGGACTAGACTTTCCTACAATGAGCAGTTCTTC. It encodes CASSPWTRLSYNEQFF.

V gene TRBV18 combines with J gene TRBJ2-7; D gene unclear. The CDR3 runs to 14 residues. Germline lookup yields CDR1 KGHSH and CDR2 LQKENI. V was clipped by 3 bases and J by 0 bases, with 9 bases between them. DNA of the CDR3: TGTGCCAGCTCACCCCCTGGGGTCTCCTACGAGCAGTACTTC. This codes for CASSPPGVSYEQYF.

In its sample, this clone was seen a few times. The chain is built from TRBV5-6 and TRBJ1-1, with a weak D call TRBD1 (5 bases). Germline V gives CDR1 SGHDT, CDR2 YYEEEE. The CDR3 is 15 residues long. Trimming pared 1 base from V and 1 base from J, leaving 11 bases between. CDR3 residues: CASSLIGARNTEAFF. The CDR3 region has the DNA TGTGCCAGCAGCTTGATTGGGGCACGGAACACTGAAGCTTTCTTT. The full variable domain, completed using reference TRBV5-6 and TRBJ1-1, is DAGVTQSPTHLIKTRGQQVTLRCSPKSGHDTVSWYQQALGQGPQFIFQYYEEEERQRGNFPDRFSGHQFPNYSSELNVNALLLGDSALYLCASSLIGARNTEAFFGQGTRLTVV.

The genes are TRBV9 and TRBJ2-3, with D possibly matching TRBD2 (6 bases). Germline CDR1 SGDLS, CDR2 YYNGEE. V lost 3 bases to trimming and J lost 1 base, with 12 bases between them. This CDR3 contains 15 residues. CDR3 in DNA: TGTGCCAGCAGCGAGGAGGGCCGCGGCACAGATACGCAGTATTTT. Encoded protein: CASSEEGRGTDTQYF.

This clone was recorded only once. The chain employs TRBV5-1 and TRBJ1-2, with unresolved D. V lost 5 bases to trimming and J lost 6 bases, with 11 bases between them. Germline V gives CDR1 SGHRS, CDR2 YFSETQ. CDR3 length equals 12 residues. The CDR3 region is CASRSRLDGYTF. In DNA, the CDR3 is TGCGCCAGCAGAAGCAGGCTGGATGGCTACACCTTC.

CDR3 residues: CASSSWTGPNTEAFF. The CDR3 DNA follows: TGTGCCAGCAGTTCCTGGACAGGACCGAACACTGAAGCTTTCTTT. The gene calls are TRBV28 and TRBJ1-1, with TRBD1 matching 7 bases. Germline V CDR1 and CDR2: MDHEN, SYDVKM. The CDR3 sequence is 15 residues long. Unmatched junction bases numbered 6, after V lost 4 bases and J lost 1 base. Full variable domain (outside the CDR3, taken from reference TRBV28 and TRBJ1-1): DVKVTQSSRYLVKRTGEKVFLECVQDMDHENMFWYRQDPGLGLRLIYFSYDVKMKEKGDIPEGYSVSREKKERFSLILESASTNQTSMYLCASSSWTGPNTEAFFGQGTRLTVV.

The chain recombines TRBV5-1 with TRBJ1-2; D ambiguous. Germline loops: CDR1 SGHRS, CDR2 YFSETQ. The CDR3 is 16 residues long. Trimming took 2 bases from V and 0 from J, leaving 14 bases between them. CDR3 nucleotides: TGCGCCAGCAGCTTCGGTGTAGCAGCAGCTAACTATGGCTACACCTTC. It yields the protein CASSFGVAAANYGYTF.

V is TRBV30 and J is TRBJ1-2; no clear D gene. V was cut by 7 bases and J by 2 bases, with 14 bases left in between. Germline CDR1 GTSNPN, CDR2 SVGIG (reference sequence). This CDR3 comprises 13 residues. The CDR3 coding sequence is TGTGCCTCTTCGGACGGACTAAACTATGGCTACACCTTC. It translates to CASSDGLNYGYTF.

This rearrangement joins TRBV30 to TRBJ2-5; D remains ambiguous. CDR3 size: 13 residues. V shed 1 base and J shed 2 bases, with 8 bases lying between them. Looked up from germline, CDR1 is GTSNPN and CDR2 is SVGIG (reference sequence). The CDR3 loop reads CAWSEKIQETQYF. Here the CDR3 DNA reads TGTGCCTGGAGTGAGAAAATTCAAGAGACCCAGTACTTC.